The rows below give T cell receptor beta chains drawn from one sample of a study of molecular identifiers for immune sequencing clone quantification. TCRdb fed the PCR reads into MiXCR, producing one record per CDR3 protein. Of 40,000 to 50,000 distinct CDR3 sequences listed, about 19% are singletons. The sample was naive CD8+ T cells from blood, with Jurkat cell RNA spiked in. Receptors were obtained from a human donor in good health. Some libraries in this study had Jurkat cell RNA spiked in. CDR3s include the opening cysteine and the closing phenylalanine or tryptophan. A D gene is named only where the DNA matches it firmly. Where a row states a size, it is once, few, many or the class of an expanded clone; other rows omit it.

many	TRBV7-9	-	TRBJ2-1	TGTGCCAGCAGCACGTGGATCAGTACGCTCGATGAGCAGTTCTTC	CASSTWISTLDEQFF
many	TRBV7-9	-	TRBJ2-7	TGTGCCAGCAGCACCAGGGTTTACGAGCAGTACTTC	CASSTRVYEQYF
-	TRBV29-1	-	TRBJ1-5	TGCAGCGTTGAGCCGGATGGAAGCTTCGATCAGCCCCAGCATTTT	CSVEPDGSFDQPQHF
many	TRBV3-1	-	TRBJ2-3	TGTGCCAGCAGCCAAGATTGGAGACAAGGCACAGATACGCAGTATTTT	CASSQDWRQGTDTQYF
many	TRBV6-6	-	TRBJ2-7	TGTGCCAGCAGTTTACTGAGGTACAGTTCCCCTCCGGAGAACGAGCAGTACTTC	CASSLLRYSSPPENEQYF
many	TRBV4-3	TRBD1	TRBJ2-3	TGCGCCAGCAGCCAAGATGGGGGACAGGGAACAGATACGCAGTATTTT	CASSQDGGQGTDTQYF
many	TRBV12-3/TRBV12-4	-	TRBJ1-5	TGTGCCAGCACCCACCAGTGGGGGAGCAATCAGCCCCAGCATTTT	CASTHQWGSNQPQHF
many	TRBV5-4	TRBD1	TRBJ2-7	TGTGCCAGCAGCCCGCCGGGACAGAACTACGAGCAGTACTTC	CASSPPGQNYEQYF
many	TRBV7-9	-	TRBJ2-1	TGTGCCAGCAGCTTAGGACCGGGAGTTTACAATGAGCAGTTCTTC	CASSLGPGVYNEQFF
many	TRBV14	TRBD2	TRBJ2-7	TGTGCCAGCAGTCTTAGCGGGGCCCCCGGAGAGCAGTACTTC	CASSLSGAPGEQYF
many	TRBV6-5	-	TRBJ2-5	TGTGCCAGCAGTTACTCGCCGCGGAGTACCCAAGAGACCCAGTACTTC	CASSYSPRSTQETQYF
once	TRBV20-1	-	TRBJ2-1	TGCAGTGCTAGTTCGTGGGAGTCCTACAATGAGCAGTTCTTC	CSASSWESYNEQFF
many	TRBV20-1	-	TRBJ2-2	TGCAGTCCCGCTAGTCGGGACACCGGGGAGCTGTTTTTT	CSPASRDTGELFF
many	TRBV27	-	TRBJ1-1	TGTGCCAGCAGTCTTACGGCCGCATGGACTGAAGCTTTCTTT	CASSLTAAWTEAFF
many	TRBV7-9	-	TRBJ2-2	TGTGCCAGCAGATACTCTACCGGGGAGCTGTTTTTT	CASRYSTGELFF
many	TRBV29-1	-	TRBJ2-7	TGCAGCGTTGTGGTCAACTCCTACGAGCAGTACTTC	CSVVVNSYEQYF
many	TRBV7-3	-	TRBJ2-3	TGTGCCAGCAGCTTAACGGGAGGTGGGACAGATACGCAGTATTTT	CASSLTGGGTDTQYF
-	TRBV13	-	TRBJ1-1	TGTGCCAGCAGACAGAAAAACACTGAAGCTTTCTTT	CASRQKNTEAFF
-	TRBV12-3/TRBV12-4	-	TRBJ2-2	TGTGCCAGCAGTATCACAGGGTTCTTGTACACCGGGGAGCTGTTTTTT	CASSITGFLYTGELFF